The sequence of this T cell receptor beta chain was determined in a study of T cell responses to AZD1222 COVID-19 vaccine. Points on this clone: The antigen is not known.

Study findings and constraints: Baseline seropositives among AZD1222 recipients totaled only five to seven.

This table comes from immunoSEQ multiplex PCR, and its TCRdb copy is limited to in-frame clones, with some not included. The sample lists about 130,000 clones; 93% were seen once. The sequence derives from an adult in good health. The sequencing here drew on peripheral blood, taken on day 0 of AZD1222 vaccination.

As DNA, the CDR3 is TGTGCCAGCAGCGGGACGTCGAACACCGGGGAGCTGTTTTTT. This sequence encodes CASSGTSNTGELFF. The J gene is TRBJ2-2, the V gene TRBV9; D gene unclear. CDR3 length: 14 amino acids. The germline V and J ends were trimmed by 3 bases and 0 bases, with 6 bases remaining between them. The germline gives CDR1 SGDLS, CDR2 YYNGEE.